A single sample is the source of the 30 T cell receptor beta chains below, sequenced in a study of T-cell reconstitution after alpha-beta-depleted transplantation in children. The TCRbeta library incorporated unique molecular identifiers. MiXCR was run by TCRdb on the PCR reads, yielding one entry per CDR3 protein. The data contain hundreds of thousands of distinct CDR3 sequences, about an eighth of them singletons. This specimen consisted of PBMCs, obtained before TCRalphabeta/CD19-depleted stem cell transplant. These receptors originate from a girl aged 2 to 10 with congenital amegakaryocytic thrombocytopenia, due to receive a stem cell transplant.

This clonotype has only a few counts. V usage is TRBV10-2 and J usage is TRBJ2-7; 8 bases agree with TRBD2. Germline V gene lookup returns CDR1 WSHSY and CDR2 SAAADI. With V trimmed by 8 bases and J by 2 bases, 5 bases remained unmatched. The CDR3 consists of 13 residues. The CDR3 region has the DNA TGCGCCAGCTTAGCGGGATGGCCCTACGAGCAGTACTTC. As protein: CASLAGWPYEQYF.

This clonotype was observed at least ten times. V usage is TRBV5-1 and J usage is TRBJ1-1, with unresolved D. Germline lookup yields CDR1 SGHRS and CDR2 YFSETQ. This CDR3 is built from 14 residues. Trimming pared 4 bases from V and 4 bases from J, leaving 14 bases between. CDR3 in DNA: TGCGCCAGCAGCACCCGAGGGTTGGGCACTGAAGCTTTCTTT. Amino acid sequence: CASSTRGLGTEAFF.

This clonotype was seen repeatedly, ten times or more. V and J are TRBV10-3 and TRBJ2-2; perhaps TRBD2 as D (6 bases). Trimming removed 4 bases at V and 3 bases at J, with 12 bases between. This CDR3 has 15 amino acids. The germline V gene has CDR1 ENHRY and CDR2 SYGVKD. The CDR3 loop reads CAISGAEGDTGELFF. The CDR3 DNA is TGTGCCATCAGTGGAGCGGAGGGAGACACCGGGGAGCTGTTTTTT.

There are many counts of this clonotype. This rearrangement joins TRBV20-1 to TRBJ2-1; tentative D call: TRBD2 (6 bases). The CDR3 is 14 residues long. With 0 bases removed from V and 8 bases from J, the gap between germline ends came to 14 bases. Germline CDR1 and CDR2: DFQATT and SNEGSKA (reference sequence). Written as DNA, the CDR3 is TGCAGTGCTAGAGATAAGTATTGGGGGGATGAGCAGTTCTTC. This codes for CSARDKYWGDEQFF.

This clonotype was recorded a few times. This chain uses TRBV12-3 or TRBV12-4 with TRBJ2-3; D possibly uses TRBD1 or TRBD2 (6 bases each). The CDR3 runs to 14 residues. The V and J ends lost 3 bases and 6 bases respectively, with 13 bases between them. This CDR3 is CASSFTGAEDTQYF. The CDR3 DNA sequence: TGTGCCAGCAGTTTTACGGGGGCCGAGGATACGCAGTATTTT.

This clonotype showed up many times. The chain couples TRBV6-5 to TRBJ1-1, with D perhaps matching TRBD1 (5 bases). The CDR3 covers 15 residues. Trimming took off 0 bases at V and 4 bases at J, with 12 bases between the two ends. Germline V gene lookup returns CDR1 MNHEY and CDR2 SVGAGI. DNA of the CDR3: TGTGCCAGCAGTTACTCGATCGGGGGGGGCACTGAAGCTTTCTTT. This encodes CASSYSIGGGTEAFF.

The chain links TRBV10-3 to TRBJ1-5, with 9 bases lining up with TRBD1. Germline CDR1 reads ENHRY; CDR2 reads SYGVKD. Trimming at V came to 6 bases and at J to 4 bases, leaving 4 bases not matched to a gene. The CDR3 has 14 amino acids. CDR3 bases: TGTGCCATCAGCACAGGGACAGGGAATCAGCCCCAGCATTTT. Translation: CAISTGTGNQPQHF.

This clonotype was detected ten times or more. The chain uses TRBV20-1 and TRBJ2-5; D is unclear. Germline values: CDR1 DFQATT, CDR2 SNEGSKA (reference sequence). The CDR3 spans 11 residues. Trimming took off 3 bases at V and 5 bases at J, with 7 bases between the two ends. CDR3 sequence: CSASSEETQYF. In DNA, the CDR3 is TGCAGTGCTAGTTCGGAGGAGACCCAGTACTTC.

This clonotype appeared a single time. Mismatch with germline at one junction end may stem from a read error. This rearrangement joins TRBV20-1 to TRBJ2-2; D may be TRBD1 or TRBD2 (5 bases each). The V gene's germline CDR1 is DFQATT and CDR2 SNEGSKA (reference sequence). This CDR3 region has 20 residues. As DNA, the CDR3 is TGCTGTGCTAGAGTTGTGTTTGGGGGAGTGGGTGTCTCGGACACCGGGGAGCTGTTTTTT. Translated: CCARVVFGGVGVSDTGELFF.

This clonotype was recorded at least ten times. The rearrangement links TRBV7-2 to TRBJ2-3; no firm D call. CDR3 length equals 13 residues. V was shortened by 6 bases and J by 0 bases, with 7 bases between the two germline ends. Germline V gene data show CDR1 as SGHTA and CDR2 as FQGNSA. The CDR3 DNA follows: TGTGCCAGCAGTTTTCCTAGCACAGATACGCAGTATTTT. As protein: CASSFPSTDTQYF.

This clonotype was observed many times. The chain has TRBV5-6 and TRBJ1-2; D gene uncertain. This CDR3 spans 14 amino acids. V was shortened by 10 bases and J by 1 base, with 17 bases between the two germline ends. The germline V gene encodes CDR1 SGHDT and CDR2 YYEEEE. CDR3 in DNA: TGTGCCGCGTCCGGGGTAGCAGATAACTATGGCTACACCTTC. Protein: CAASGVADNYGYTF.

This clonotype was seen ten or more times. V and J are TRBV20-1 and TRBJ2-1; D gene uncertain. The CDR3 extends over 11 amino acids. CDR1 and CDR2 (germline): DFQATT, SNEGSKA (reference sequence). The V gene lost 3 bases and the J gene lost 8 bases, with 8 bases spanning the gap. In DNA, the CDR3 is TGCAGTGCTAGTAGCCTAGATGAGCAGTTCTTC. Protein product: CSASSLDEQFF.

In its sample, this clonotype was seen a few times. The genes are TRBV30 and TRBJ1-3; 7 bases are a match to TRBD1. Germline trimming cut 7 bases from V and 0 bases from J; bases unmatched to any gene: 0. From germline, CDR1 is GTSNPN and CDR2 SVGIG (reference sequence). The CDR3 sequence is 12 residues long. CDR3 amino acids: CASGGSGNTIYF. CDR3 coding DNA: TGTGCCTCAGGGGGCTCTGGAAACACCATATATTTT.

This clonotype was recorded at least ten times. The genes are TRBV18 and TRBJ2-6; D is perhaps TRBD2 (6 bases). The V and J ends lost 3 bases and 4 bases respectively, with 13 bases between them. This CDR3 has 16 residues. CDR1 is KGHSH and CDR2 is LQKENI in the germline V gene. CDR3 in DNA: TGTGCCAGCTCACCTCGTAGGGACTCGGGGGCCAACGTCCTGACTTTC. Amino acids: CASSPRRDSGANVLTF.

This clonotype was recorded many times. The V gene is TRBV3-1, the J gene TRBJ2-1; no reliable D call. The CDR3 is made up of 12 amino acids. Germline V gives CDR1 LGHDT, CDR2 YNNKEL (reference sequence). V lost 2 bases and J 7 bases, leaving 6 bases between the germline ends. The CDR3 DNA sequence: TGTGCCAGCAGCCAAACAAAGAATGAGCAGTTCTTC. Its protein is CASSQTKNEQFF.

This clonotype was observed many times. V is TRBV19 and J is TRBJ1-2; 7 positions agree with TRBD1. The CDR3 covers 14 residues. J gave up 5 bases and V 8 bases, and 11 bases lay outside the gene matches. In germline, CDR1 is LNHDA, CDR2 SQIVND (reference sequence). The CDR3 nucleotides are TGTGCCAGTGAATGGGACAAGACAGGGTATGGCTACACCTTC. Amino acid sequence: CASEWDKTGYGYTF.

This clonotype was detected a few times. This chain joins TRBV20-1 and TRBJ2-7, with D tentatively TRBD1 or TRBD2 (5 bases each). Germline loops: CDR1 DFQATT, CDR2 SNEGSKA (reference sequence). The ends were cut back, 4 bases at V and 3 bases at J, with 16 bases in the middle. The CDR3 contains 14 residues. The CDR3, as DNA: TGCAGTGCTACACGAACGGGGACGGACTACGAGCAGTACTTC. Encoded protein: CSATRTGTDYEQYF.

J is TRBJ1-1 and V is TRBV7-6; 8 nucleotides line up with TRBD1. V shed 4 bases, J shed 5 bases, and the junction held 9 bases outside the gene matches. This CDR3 region has 15 residues. Germline V gene data show CDR1 as SGHVS and CDR2 as FNYEAQ. As DNA, the CDR3 is TGTGCCAGCAGCTCATGGACAGGGATAGAGACTGAAGCTTTCTTT. Translated, it gives CASSSWTGIETEAFF. The full variable domain, completed using reference TRBV7-6 and TRBJ1-1, is GAGVSQSPRYKVTKRGQDVALRCDPISGHVSLYWYRQALGQGPEFLTYFNYEAQQDKSGLPNDRFSAERPEGSISTLTIQRTEQRDSAMYRCASSSWTGIETEAFFGQGTRLTVV.

This clonotype was recorded many times. The chain couples TRBV6-1 to TRBJ2-1, with a possible D match to TRBD1 (6 bases). Trimming stripped 5 bases from V and 3 bases from J, with 14 bases between. The CDR3 length is 15 residues. CDR1 is MNHNS, CDR2 SASEGT, per germline. CDR3 coding DNA: TGTGCCAGCAGTCGCAGGGGTATTTACTACAATGAGCAGTTCTTC. Translation gives CASSRRGIYYNEQFF.

This clonotype was recorded many times. The chain recombines TRBV20-1 with TRBJ1-1; the D is unclear. This CDR3 is 16 amino acids long. V was pared by 6 bases and J by 0 bases, with 20 bases between. Germline loops: CDR1 DFQATT, CDR2 SNEGSKA (reference sequence). The CDR3 sequence: CSAPPETRSVNTEAFF. CDR3 nucleotide sequence: TGCAGTGCCCCGCCGGAGACACGTAGCGTGAACACTGAAGCTTTCTTT.

V and J are TRBV12-3 or TRBV12-4 and TRBJ2-1, with 14 positions matching TRBD2. The CDR3 runs to 18 residues. J lost 6 bases, V lost 5 bases, and 12 bases had no gene match. The DNA for the CDR3 is TGTGCCAGCAGTCCCTTGGGACTAGCGGGAGAGACGGGCAATGAGCAGTTCTTC. It codes for CASSPLGLAGETGNEQFF.

This clonotype was detected many times. The V gene is TRBV12-3 or TRBV12-4, the J gene TRBJ2-4; the match to TRBD2 covers 8 bases. The CDR3 is 17 amino acids. V shed 6 bases and J 7 bases; nucleotides not matched to a gene: 17. CDR3 in amino acids: CASSLRAGGRGANIQYF. The CDR3 DNA sequence: TGTGCCAGCAGCCTGAGGGCGGGAGGAAGGGGTGCGAACATTCAGTACTTC.

J is TRBJ2-3 and V is TRBV29-1; D call uncertain. The V gene's germline CDR1 is SQVTM and CDR2 ANQGSEA. The V end was cut by 5 bases, the J end by 7 bases, with 10 bases between. The length of the CDR3 is 11 residues. Written as DNA, the CDR3 is TGCAGCGTTCTTCTAATAAATACGCAGTATTTT. Translation: CSVLLINTQYF.

A few counts support this clonotype. The genes are TRBV18 and TRBJ2-7; tentatively, D is TRBD1 (5 bases). The germline V and J ends were trimmed by 5 bases and 3 bases, with 11 bases remaining between them. The CDR3 runs to 13 residues. Per the germline V gene, CDR1 is KGHSH and CDR2 is LQKENI. The CDR3 DNA is TGTGCCAGCTCAGTGGACAAGATCTACGAGCAGTACTTC. It yields the protein CASSVDKIYEQYF.

This clonotype was observed many times. This chain connects TRBV10-3 to TRBJ2-1; TRBD2 agrees at 9 bases. The V gene end was trimmed by 5 bases and the J gene end by 9 bases; junction bases not matched to a gene: 14. The CDR3 loop spans 16 amino acids. Germline CDR1 is ENHRY and CDR2 is SYGVKD. As DNA, the CDR3 is TGTGCCATCAGTTCCTATAGCGGGAGAGATCTATTTGAGCAGTTCTTC. Amino acids: CAISSYSGRDLFEQFF.

This clonotype was seen ten or more times. The chain has TRBV12-3 or TRBV12-4 and TRBJ2-2; TRBD2 is a possible D gene (5 bases). This CDR3 has 16 residues. Trimming removed 6 bases from V and 3 bases from J, with 17 bases in between. CDR3 in DNA: TGTGCCAGCAGCCCTGACGGAGCGGCTCACACCGGGGAGCTGTTTTTT. Its translation is CASSPDGAAHTGELFF.

This clonotype came up a few times. The chain recombines TRBV15 with TRBJ2-2, with a possible D match to TRBD2 (6 bases). V lost 4 bases to trimming and J lost 5 bases, with 23 bases between them. The CDR3 runs 18 residues. Germline V gene lookup returns CDR1 LNHNV and CDR2 YYDKDF (reference sequence). CDR3 nucleotides: TGTGCCACCAGCATCCCTCCGGGCCGGTTGCGGGAAACCGGGGAGCTGTTTTTT. Residues: CATSIPPGRLRETGELFF.

The chain combines TRBV29-1 with TRBJ1-2; possible D gene TRBD1, 6 bases. Germline lookup yields CDR1 SQVTM and CDR2 ANQGSEA. The CDR3 is made up of 12 amino acids. The CDR3 region has the DNA TGCCCTCTGGGGGCGTTTTACTATGGCTACACCTTC. This codes for CPLGAFYYGYTF.

This clonotype occurred a few times. The chain recombines TRBV5-1 with TRBJ2-1, with TRBD1 identical over 9 bases. With 6 bases clipped from V and 9 bases from J, the junction kept 7 bases outside the gene matches. The germline V gene encodes CDR1 SGHRS and CDR2 YFSETQ. The CDR3 is 13 amino acids. This chain's CDR3 is CASTLQGAGEQFF. Written as DNA, the CDR3 is TGCGCCAGCACCTTACAGGGGGCAGGTGAGCAGTTCTTC.

This clonotype was counted between two and nine times. J is TRBJ2-7 and V is TRBV6-1; D is perhaps TRBD1 (6 bases). CDR1 and CDR2 from the germline V gene are MNHNS and SASEGT. Between the trimmed V and J ends, which lost 4 bases and 2 bases, there was a span of 12 bases. This CDR3 comprises 14 residues. CDR3 sequence (DNA): TGTGCCAGCAGTGGGACAGTTAACCCCTACGAGCAGTACTTC. Amino acid sequence: CASSGTVNPYEQYF.